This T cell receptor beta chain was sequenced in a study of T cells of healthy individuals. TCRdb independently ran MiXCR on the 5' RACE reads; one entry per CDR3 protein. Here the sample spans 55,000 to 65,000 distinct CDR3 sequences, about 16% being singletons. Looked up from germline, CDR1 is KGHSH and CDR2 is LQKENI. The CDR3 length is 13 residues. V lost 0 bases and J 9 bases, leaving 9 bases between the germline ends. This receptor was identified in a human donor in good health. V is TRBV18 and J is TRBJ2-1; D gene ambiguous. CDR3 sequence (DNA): TGTGCCAGCTCACCACCGGTAACAGTTGAGCAGTTCTTC. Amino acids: CASSPPVTVEQFF.